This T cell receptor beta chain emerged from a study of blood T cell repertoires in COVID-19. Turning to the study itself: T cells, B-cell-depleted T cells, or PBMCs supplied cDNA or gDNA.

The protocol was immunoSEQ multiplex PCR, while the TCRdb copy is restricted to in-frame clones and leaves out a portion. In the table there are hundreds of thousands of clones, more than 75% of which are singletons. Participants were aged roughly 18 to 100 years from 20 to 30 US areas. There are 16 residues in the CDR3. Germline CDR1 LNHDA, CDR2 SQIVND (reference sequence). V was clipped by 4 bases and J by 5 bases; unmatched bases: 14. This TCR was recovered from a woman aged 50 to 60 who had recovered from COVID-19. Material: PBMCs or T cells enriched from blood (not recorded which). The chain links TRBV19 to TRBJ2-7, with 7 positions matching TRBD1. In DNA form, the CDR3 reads TGTGCCAGTAGTACTCGAATGACAGGGAAGGAGGACGAGCAGTACTTC. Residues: CASSTRMTGKEDEQYF. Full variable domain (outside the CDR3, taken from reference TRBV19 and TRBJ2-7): DGGITQSPKYLFRKEGQNVTLSCEQNLNHDAMYWYRQDPGQGLRLIYYSQIVNDFQKGDIAEGYSVSREKKESFPLTVTSAQKNPTAFYLCASSTRMTGKEDEQYFGPGTRLTVT.